These T cell receptor beta chains were read from a single sample in a study of CD8+ T cells in alopecia areata. Some clones are missing from TCRdb's copy, which holds only in-frame ones; the method was immunoSEQ multiplex PCR. Here the sample spans 90,000 to 130,000 clones, less than 75% being singletons. The sequences come from CD8+ T cells sorted from blood, collected at week 24, from a patient treated with tofacitinib. Every receptor here comes from a human donor with alopecia areata. Both conserved end residues are part of each CDR3. The D gene is left open where the match is weak. Size is omitted from some rows. Given values are once, few, many or a class for expanded clones.

>.|TRBV2|TRBJ1-2|12|.
TGTGCCAGCAGGGGCGCGGTCTATGGCTACACCTTC
CASRGAVYGYTF
>.|TRBV27|TRBJ1-1|13|few
TGTGCCAGCAGTCTCAACCCGACGGATGAAGCTTTCTTT
CASSLNPTDEAFF
>.|TRBV7-6|TRBJ2-7|13|few
TGTGCCAGCAGTAACGGACTGTCCTACGAGCAGTACTTC
CASSNGLSYEQYF
>TRBD1|TRBV27|TRBJ1-2|15|.
TGTGCCAGCGGAAAATGGGGACAGGGTCCTTATGGCTACACCTTC
CASGKWGQGPYGYTF
>.|TRBV4-1|TRBJ2-2|15|.
TGCGCCAGCAGCTCCCCCCCTGCGAACACCGGGGAGCTGTTTTTT
CASSSPPANTGELFF
>.|TRBV9|TRBJ2-5|16|.
TGTGCCAGCAGCGTCGGGGGCGCCAGGTACCAAGAGACCCAGTACTTC
CASSVGGARYQETQYF
>TRBD1|TRBV25-1|TRBJ2-5|15|.
TGTGCCAGCAGTCCCGACAGGGGGCTATACGAGACCCAGTACTTC
CASSPDRGLYETQYF
>.|TRBV5-1|TRBJ2-1|15|few
TGCGCCAGCAGCTACGTATTACCCCCGGGCAATGAGCAGTTCTTC
CASSYVLPPGNEQFF
>.|TRBV27|TRBJ1-5|14|.
TGTGCCAGCAGCTTCGGGCAGTACAATCAGCCCCAGCATTTT
CASSFGQYNQPQHF
>TRBD1|TRBV19|TRBJ1-5|15|.
TGTGCCAGTACCAACAGGGGCTCGGGCAATCAGCCCCAGCATTTT
CASTNRGSGNQPQHF
>.|TRBV27|TRBJ2-2|12|once
TGTGCCAGCAGGCAGAACACCGGGGAGCTGTTTTTT
CASRQNTGELFF
>.|TRBV29-1|TRBJ1-2|15|.
TGCAGCGTTGTTTACCTCTTTGGGATTGAGTATGGCTACACCTTC
CSVVYLFGIEYGYTF
>.|TRBV4-1|TRBJ1-5|14|.
TGCGCCAGCAGCCAAGCTCCCTACTATCAGCCCCAGCATTTT
CASSQAPYYQPQHF
>.|TRBV6-6|TRBJ1-2|11|few
TGTGCCAGCACAGGGACGGATGGCTACACCTTC
CASTGTDGYTF
>.|TRBV4-3|TRBJ2-5|10|.
TGCGCCAGCAGCCAAGAGACCCAGTACTTC
CASSQETQYF
>TRBD1|TRBV19|TRBJ2-7|15|.
TGTGCCAGTAGTGCGAGGGACAGGGCCCCGGAAGAGCAGTACTTC
CASSARDRAPEEQYF
>TRBD1|TRBV4-1|TRBJ2-7|14|.
TGCGCCAGCAGCCCCCGGGACAGGTCCTACGAGCAGTACTTC
CASSPRDRSYEQYF
>.|TRBV7-2|TRBJ2-7|13|few
TGTGCCAGCAGCTTAATCGACTCCTACGAGCAGTACTTC
CASSLIDSYEQYF
>.|TRBV5-1|TRBJ2-5|15|.
TGCGCCAGCAGCTTGGCCCAAACTCCATTAGAGACCCAGTACTTC
CASSLAQTPLETQYF
>TRBD1|TRBV27|TRBJ1-1|18|.
TGTGCCAGCAGTCCCTTTCCGGGACAGGGACTGCTGAACACTGAAGCTTTCTTT
CASSPFPGQGLLNTEAFF
>TRBD1|TRBV19|TRBJ1-5|15|.
TGTGCCAGTAACTCAAGGACAGGGCGCCATCAGCCCCAGCATTTT
CASNSRTGRHQPQHF
>TRBD2|TRBV19|TRBJ2-3|14|.
TGTGCCAGTTCGATAGCGGGGCTGGGAGATACGCAGTATTTT
CASSIAGLGDTQYF
>.|TRBV27|TRBJ2-5|13|.
TGTGCCAGCAGTATCAGGGACGGTGGGACCCAGTACTTC
CASSIRDGGTQYF
>.|TRBV10-3|TRBJ1-4|14|.
TGTGCCATCAGTGAAGGGGTACCTAATGAAAAACTGTTTTTT
CAISEGVPNEKLFF
>.|TRBV27|TRBJ2-7|13|.
TGTGCCAGCAGTTTACTCCGGGACTACGAGCAGTACTTC
CASSLLRDYEQYF
>.|TRBV18|TRBJ1-2|14|.
TGTGCCAGCTCACCAGGTACGGCACTATTGGGCTACACCTTC
CASSPGTALLGYTF
>TRBD2|TRBV13|TRBJ2-5|15|.
TGTGCCAGCAGCTTCAGCGGGGGGGCCCGGGAGACCCAGTACTTC
CASSFSGGARETQYF